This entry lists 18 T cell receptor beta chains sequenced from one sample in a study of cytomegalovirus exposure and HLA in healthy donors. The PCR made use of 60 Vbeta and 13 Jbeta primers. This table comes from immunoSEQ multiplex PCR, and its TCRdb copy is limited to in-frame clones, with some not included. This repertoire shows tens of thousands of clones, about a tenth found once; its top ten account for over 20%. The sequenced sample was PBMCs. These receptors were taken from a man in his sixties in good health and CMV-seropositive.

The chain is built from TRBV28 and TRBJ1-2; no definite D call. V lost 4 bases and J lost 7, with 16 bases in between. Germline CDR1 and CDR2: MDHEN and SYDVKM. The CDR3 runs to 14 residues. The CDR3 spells CASSSNDIFGGYTF. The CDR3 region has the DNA TGTGCCAGCAGTTCCAACGACATTTTCGGTGGCTACACCTTC.

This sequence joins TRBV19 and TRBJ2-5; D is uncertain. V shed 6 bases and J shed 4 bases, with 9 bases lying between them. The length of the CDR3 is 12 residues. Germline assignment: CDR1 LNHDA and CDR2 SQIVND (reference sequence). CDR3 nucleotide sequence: TGTGCCAGTAGCCCAGAACGAGAGACCCAGTACTTC. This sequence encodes CASSPERETQYF.

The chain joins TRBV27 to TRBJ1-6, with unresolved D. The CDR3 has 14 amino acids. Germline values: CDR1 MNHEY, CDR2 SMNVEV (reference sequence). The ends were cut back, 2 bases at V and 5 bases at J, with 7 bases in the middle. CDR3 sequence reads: CASSLEGNNSPLHF. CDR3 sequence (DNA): TGTGCCAGCAGTTTAGAGGGAAATAATTCACCCCTCCACTTT.

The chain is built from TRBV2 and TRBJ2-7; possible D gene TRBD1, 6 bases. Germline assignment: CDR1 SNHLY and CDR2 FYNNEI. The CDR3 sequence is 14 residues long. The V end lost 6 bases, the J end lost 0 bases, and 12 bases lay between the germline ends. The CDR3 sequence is CASSLGQLSYEQYF. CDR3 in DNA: TGTGCCAGCAGCCTAGGACAGCTCTCCTACGAGCAGTACTTC.

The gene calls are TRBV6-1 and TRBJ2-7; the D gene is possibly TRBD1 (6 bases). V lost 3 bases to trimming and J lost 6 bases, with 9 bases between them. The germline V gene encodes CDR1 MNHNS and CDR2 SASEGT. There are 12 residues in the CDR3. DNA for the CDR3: TGTGCCAGCAGTGACTGGGGGCGCGAGCAGTACTTC. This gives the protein CASSDWGREQYF.

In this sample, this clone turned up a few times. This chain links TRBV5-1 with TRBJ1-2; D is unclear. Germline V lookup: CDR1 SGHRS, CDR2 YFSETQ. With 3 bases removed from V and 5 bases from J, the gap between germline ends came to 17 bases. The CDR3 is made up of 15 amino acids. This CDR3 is CASSSHERRPYGYTF. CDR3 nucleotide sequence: TGCGCCAGCAGCTCCCATGAGCGACGGCCGTATGGCTACACCTTC.

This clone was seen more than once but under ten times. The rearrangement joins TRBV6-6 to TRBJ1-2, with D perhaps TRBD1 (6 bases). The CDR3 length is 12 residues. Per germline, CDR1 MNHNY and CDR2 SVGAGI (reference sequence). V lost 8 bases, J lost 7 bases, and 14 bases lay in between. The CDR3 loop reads CASGEFRGGYTF. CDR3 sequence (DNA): TGTGCCAGCGGCGAATTCAGGGGTGGCTACACCTTC.

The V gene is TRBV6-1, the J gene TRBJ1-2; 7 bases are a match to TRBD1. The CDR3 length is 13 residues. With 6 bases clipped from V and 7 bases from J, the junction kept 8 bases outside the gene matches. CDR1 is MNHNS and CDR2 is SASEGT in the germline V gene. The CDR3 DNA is TGTGCCAGCAGCTCTAGACAGGGCTTTGGCTACACCTTC. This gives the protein CASSSRQGFGYTF.

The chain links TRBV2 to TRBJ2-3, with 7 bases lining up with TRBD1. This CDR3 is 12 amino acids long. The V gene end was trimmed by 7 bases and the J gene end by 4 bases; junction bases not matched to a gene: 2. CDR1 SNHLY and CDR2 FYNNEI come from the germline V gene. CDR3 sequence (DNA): TGTGCCAGCAAGGGGGCCGCAGATACGCAGTATTTT. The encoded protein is CASKGAADTQYF.

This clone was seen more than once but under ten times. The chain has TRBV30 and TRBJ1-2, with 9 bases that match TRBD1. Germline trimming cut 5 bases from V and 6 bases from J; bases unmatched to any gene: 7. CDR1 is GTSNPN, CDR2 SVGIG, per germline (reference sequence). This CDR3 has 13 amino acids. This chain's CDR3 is CAWLGQGVDGYTF. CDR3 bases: TGTGCCTGGCTGGGACAGGGTGTGGATGGCTACACCTTC.

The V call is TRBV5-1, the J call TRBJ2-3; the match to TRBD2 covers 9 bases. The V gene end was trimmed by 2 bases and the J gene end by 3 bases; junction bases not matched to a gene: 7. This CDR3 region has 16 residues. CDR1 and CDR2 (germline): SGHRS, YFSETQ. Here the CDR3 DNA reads TGCGCCAGCAGCTTAAGTAGCGGGAGTGGAACAGATACGCAGTATTTT. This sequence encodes CASSLSSGSGTDTQYF.

The CDR3, as DNA: TGTGCCAGCAGGGGAGGGGAGGGCTCCTACGAGCAGTACGTC. Translated, it gives CASRGGEGSYEQYV. The chain combines TRBV6-1 with TRBJ2-7; 7 bases are shared with TRBD2. The CDR3 has 14 residues. In germline, CDR1 is MNHNS, CDR2 SASEGT. J gave up 0 bases and V 6 bases, and 5 bases lay outside the gene matches.

The chain's CDR3 is CASGVRRETQYF. DNA for the CDR3: TGTGCCAGCGGTGTGAGGCGAGAGACCCAGTACTTC. This rearrangement joins TRBV2 to TRBJ2-5; D is unresolved. Germline CDR1 reads SNHLY; CDR2 reads FYNNEI. This CDR3 contains 12 residues. Deletions cut 8 bases from V and 4 bases from J, with 11 bases between.

DNA for the CDR3: TGTGCCAGCAGCTTGAAGGAGCGGGGATACGAGCAGTACTTC. It specifies CASSLKERGYEQYF. V gene TRBV5-6 combines with J gene TRBJ2-7, with TRBD2 matching over 7 bases. The trim removed 1 base at V and 4 bases at J, leaving 5 bases unmatched. The CDR3 is 14 residues long. Per the germline V gene, CDR1 is SGHDT and CDR2 is YYEEEE.

The CDR3 DNA follows: TGTGCCAGCAGCGGAGCCTCTGGAAACACCATATATTTT. Its protein is CASSGASGNTIYF. The chain is built from TRBV9 and TRBJ1-3, with unresolved D. Germline V lookup: CDR1 SGDLS, CDR2 YYNGEE. The CDR3 spans 13 residues. Deletions cut 3 bases from V and 0 bases from J, with 4 bases between. Filled out from reference TRBV9 and TRBJ1-3, the complete variable domain reads DSGVTQTPKHLITATGQRVTLRCSPRSGDLSVYWYQQSLDQGLQFLIQYYNGEERAKGNILERFSAQQFPDLHSELNLSSLELGDSALYFCASSGASGNTIYFGEGSWLTVV.

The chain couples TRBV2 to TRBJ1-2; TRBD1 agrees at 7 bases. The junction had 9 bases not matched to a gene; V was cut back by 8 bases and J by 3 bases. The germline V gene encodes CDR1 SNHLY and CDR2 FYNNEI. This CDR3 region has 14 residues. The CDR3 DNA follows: TGTGCCAGCGAAGAAGGGGGCTTGGACTATGGCTACACCTTC. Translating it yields CASEEGGLDYGYTF.

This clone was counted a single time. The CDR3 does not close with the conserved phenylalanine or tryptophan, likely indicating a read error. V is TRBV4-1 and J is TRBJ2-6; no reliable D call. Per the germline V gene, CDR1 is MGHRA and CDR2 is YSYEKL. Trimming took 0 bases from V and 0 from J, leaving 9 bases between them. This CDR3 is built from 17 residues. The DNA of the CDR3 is TGCGCCAGCAGCCAAGAGGGTTACCACTCTGGGGCCAACGTCCTGACTGTC. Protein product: CASSQEGYHSGANVLTV.

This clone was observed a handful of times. The CDR3 region is CASSSTYNSGNTIYF. DNA for the CDR3: TGTGCCAGTTCCTCCACTTATAACTCTGGAAACACCATATATTTT. The gene calls are TRBV19 and TRBJ1-3; D not certain. V was cut by 8 bases and J by 0 bases, with 14 bases left in between. This CDR3 has 15 residues. Germline assignment: CDR1 LNHDA and CDR2 SQIVND (reference sequence). The complete variable domain, with remaining parts taken from reference TRBV19 and TRBJ1-3, reads DGGITQSPKYLFRKEGQNVTLSCEQNLNHDAMYWYRQDPGQGLRLIYYSQIVNDFQKGDIAEGYSVSREKKESFPLTVTSAQKNPTAFYLCASSSTYNSGNTIYFGEGSWLTVV.